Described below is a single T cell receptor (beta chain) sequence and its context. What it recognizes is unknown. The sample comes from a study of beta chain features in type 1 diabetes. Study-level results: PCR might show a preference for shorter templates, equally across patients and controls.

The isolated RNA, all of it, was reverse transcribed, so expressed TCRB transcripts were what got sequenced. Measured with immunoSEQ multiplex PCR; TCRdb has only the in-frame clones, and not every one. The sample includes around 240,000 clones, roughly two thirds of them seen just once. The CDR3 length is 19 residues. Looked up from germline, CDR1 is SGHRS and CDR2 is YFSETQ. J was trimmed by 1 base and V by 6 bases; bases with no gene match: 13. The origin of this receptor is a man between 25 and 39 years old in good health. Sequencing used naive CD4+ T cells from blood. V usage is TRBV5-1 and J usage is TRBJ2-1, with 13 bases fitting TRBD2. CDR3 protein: CASNPLRTSGSISYNEQFF. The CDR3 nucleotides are TGCGCCAGCAATCCCCTGAGGACTAGCGGGAGCATTTCCTACAATGAGCAGTTCTTC.